Here is one T cell receptor (beta chain) with its context. As yet, its antigen is unknown. These data originate in a study of beta chain features in type 1 diabetes. Study in general: On cell yields, gender and age, patients and healthy donors were similar. Study outcomes and limitations: Insertion counts at VDJ junctions were lower in type 1 diabetes patients, who also showed more deletions there. Shorter TCRB CDR3s, moderately but significantly so, were found in Type 1 diabetes patients in all four CD4+ subsets. Patients' naive, central memory and Treg TCRB repertoires seemed closer to one another than those of healthy donors.

Sequencing targeted expressed TCRB transcripts, as all isolated RNA had been reverse transcribed. Profiling relied on immunoSEQ multiplex PCR, and the TCRdb table lists in-frame clones only, not all of them. The table shows around 150,000 clones, with more than 60% occurring only once. Post-sort purity exceeded 95% for all sorted populations. The CDR3 loop spans 12 amino acids. The V gene's germline CDR1 is SQVTM and CDR2 ANQGSEA. Between the trimmed V and J ends, which lost 1 base and 5 bases, there was a span of 8 bases. The V call is TRBV29-1, the J call TRBJ2-5; D is undetermined. This sequence originates from a man aged 25 to 45 with type 1 diabetes. Sequenced: naive CD4+ T cells from blood. CDR3 residues: CSVEVMGETQYF. In DNA, the CDR3 is TGCAGCGTTGAAGTGATGGGGGAGACCCAGTACTTC.